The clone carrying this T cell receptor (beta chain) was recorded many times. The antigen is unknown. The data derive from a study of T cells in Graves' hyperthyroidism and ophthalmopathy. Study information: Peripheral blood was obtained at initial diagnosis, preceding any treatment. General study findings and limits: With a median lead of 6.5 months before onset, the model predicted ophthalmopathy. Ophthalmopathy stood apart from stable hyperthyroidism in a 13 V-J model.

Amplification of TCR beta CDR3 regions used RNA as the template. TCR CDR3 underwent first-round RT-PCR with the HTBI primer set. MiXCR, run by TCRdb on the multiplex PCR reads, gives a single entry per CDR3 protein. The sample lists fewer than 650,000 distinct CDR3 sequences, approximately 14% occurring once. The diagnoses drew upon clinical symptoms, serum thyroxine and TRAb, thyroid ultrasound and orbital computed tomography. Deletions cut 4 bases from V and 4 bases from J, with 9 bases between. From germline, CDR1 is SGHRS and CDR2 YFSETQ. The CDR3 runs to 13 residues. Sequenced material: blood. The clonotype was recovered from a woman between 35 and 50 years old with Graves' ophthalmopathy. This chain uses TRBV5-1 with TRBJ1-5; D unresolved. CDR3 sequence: CASSLDQNQPQHF. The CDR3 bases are TGCGCCAGCAGCCTTGACCAGAATCAGCCCCAGCATTTT.